The sample holds a few counts of the clone carrying this T cell receptor (beta chain). This specimen belongs to a study of shared clonotypes between healthy human individuals. Study-level information: Serving as donors were two women and three men, whose ages spanned 18 to 49.

V was cut by 3 bases and J by 7 bases, with 12 bases left in between. There are 14 residues in the CDR3. Germline values: CDR1 MDHEN, CDR2 SYDVKM. CD45RO-negative CD8 cells positively selected for CCR7 made up the naive population, which excluded terminally differentiated effector memory CD45RA+ cells. TCRdb's table, derived via immunoSEQ multiplex PCR, lists solely in-frame clones and lacks some. The sample holds about 820,000 clones, more than 85% seen once. This sequence originates from a young man in good health. The source material was naive CD8+ T cells sorted from blood. The chain joins TRBV28 to TRBJ1-4; D unresolved. CDR3 in amino acids: CASSFSWAREKLFF. The DNA for the CDR3 is TGTGCCAGCAGTTTCTCATGGGCACGTGAAAAACTGTTTTTT. Full variable domain (remainder filled in from reference TRBV28 and TRBJ1-4): DVKVTQSSRYLVKRTGEKVFLECVQDMDHENMFWYRQDPGLGLRLIYFSYDVKMKEKGDIPEGYSVSREKKERFSLILESASTNQTSMYLCASSFSWAREKLFFGSGTQLSVL.